The 15 T cell receptor beta chains listed next were all sequenced from one sample in a study of response to subunit inactivated influenza vaccine. One entry per CDR3 protein, called by TCRdb with MiXCR from the RT-PCR reads. The top ten hold less than 9% of the sample, which has 600,000 to 850,000 distinct CDR3 sequences, about 14% seen once. The specimen comprised PBMCs from blood, sampled roughly 15 days before vaccination. These receptors originate from a man in his forties or fifties who received an inactivated influenza vaccine.

J is TRBJ2-5 and V is TRBV7-9; TRBD2 agrees at 9 bases. The CDR3 loop spans 17 amino acids. Unmatched junction bases numbered 16, after V lost 6 bases and J lost 5 bases. CDR1 is SEHNR and CDR2 is FQNEAQ in the germline V gene (reference sequence). The CDR3 DNA is TGTGCCAGCAGAACCCACCTTATGAGCGGGGGGAGGGAGACCCAGTACTTC. Its protein product is CASRTHLMSGGRETQYF.

The genes are TRBV7-2 and TRBJ2-5; D is undetermined. Between the trimmed V and J ends, which lost 5 bases and 1 base, there was a span of 14 bases. This CDR3 has 15 amino acids. Germline CDR1 is SGHTA and CDR2 is FQGNSA. In DNA, the CDR3 is TGTGCCAGCAGCCCGACTGGCCGGCCCCAAGAGACCCAGTACTTC. Translation: CASSPTGRPQETQYF. Based on the CDR3 plus reference TRBV7-2 and TRBJ2-5, the full variable domain is GAGVSQSPSNKVTEKGKDVELRCDPISGHTALYWYRQSLGQGLEFLIYFQGNSAPDKSGLPSDRFSAERTGGSVSTLTIQRTQQEDSAVYLCASSPTGRPQETQYFGPGTRLLVL.

Comments on this clonotype: Germline and junction disagree at one end, which may indicate a read error. The genes are TRBV12-3 or TRBV12-4 and TRBJ2-7; 9 nucleotides align to TRBD1. The CDR3 is 16 amino acids. DNA for the CDR3: TGTGCCAGCAGTTCCCAGGGACAGGGTGTACCTCACGAGCAGAACTTC. It specifies CASSSQGQGVPHEQNF.

CDR3 sequence reads: CSASVLWDPRGSTDTQYF. The CDR3, as DNA: TGCAGTGCTAGCGTACTTTGGGACCCCCGGGGATCGACAGATACGCAGTATTTT. This chain joins TRBV20-1 and TRBJ2-3, with D possibly called TRBD1 or TRBD2 (5 bases each). V was trimmed by 3 bases and J by 3 bases, leaving 25 bases between them. The CDR3 runs 18 residues. CDR1 is DFQATT and CDR2 is SNEGSKA in the germline V gene (reference sequence).

This clonotype showed up just a few times. V gene TRBV29-1 combines with J gene TRBJ2-3; D gene ambiguous. This CDR3 region has 14 residues. In germline, CDR1 is SQVTM, CDR2 ANQGSEA. Trimming removed 3 bases from V and 0 bases from J, with 10 bases in between. The CDR3 loop reads CSVEKVLSTDTQYF. The CDR3 region has the DNA TGCAGCGTTGAGAAGGTTCTTAGCACAGATACGCAGTATTTT.

V gene TRBV5-6 combines with J gene TRBJ1-1; D remains unclear. The CDR3 spans 12 residues. The germline gives CDR1 SGHDT, CDR2 YYEEEE. Trimming left V 0 bases short and J 8 bases short, with 8 bases between. The CDR3 loop reads CASSLAREEAFF. The CDR3 bases are TGTGCCAGCAGCTTGGCCCGGGAGGAAGCTTTCTTT.

This clonotype was counted only a few times. The V and J genes are TRBV10-3 and TRBJ2-7, with 7 nucleotides matching TRBD2. V shed 0 bases and J 7 bases; nucleotides not matched to a gene: 12. The germline V gene has CDR1 ENHRY and CDR2 SYGVKD. The CDR3 is made up of 16 amino acids. The chain's CDR3 is CAISESWAGAEREQYF. CDR3 sequence (DNA): TGTGCCATCAGTGAGTCGTGGGCGGGAGCTGAACGGGAGCAGTACTTC.

The chain employs TRBV28 and TRBJ1-2, with no clear D. CDR3 size: 14 residues. Germline-derived CDR1 and CDR2 are MDHEN and SYDVKM. Trimming took off 5 bases at V and 4 bases at J, with 14 bases between the two ends. For the CDR3, the DNA is TGTGCCAGCAGTCCAGTGTCGGCCGGCTATGGCTACACCTTC. It is translated as CASSPVSAGYGYTF.

The V call is TRBV20-1, the J call TRBJ2-7; 7 positions agree with TRBD1. Germline assignment: CDR1 DFQATT and CDR2 SNEGSKA (reference sequence). This CDR3 comprises 15 residues. Trimming took 0 bases from V and 7 from J; bases not matched to a gene: 12. This chain's CDR3 is CSARDLNRGPEEQYF. CDR3 nucleotides: TGCAGTGCTAGAGATCTAAACAGGGGACCGGAGGAGCAGTACTTC.

The chain couples TRBV6-6 to TRBJ2-5; no definite D call. The CDR3 runs 13 residues. The germline CDR1 and CDR2 sequences are MNHNY and SVGAGI (reference sequence). V shed 2 bases and J shed 4 bases, with 8 bases lying between them. CDR3 DNA sequence: TGTGCCAGCAGTTACCACGTCACAGAGACCCAGTACTTC. This translates into CASSYHVTETQYF.

This clonotype came up a few times. The chain employs TRBV10-3 and TRBJ2-1; a possible D gene is TRBD2 (6 bases). The germline gives CDR1 ENHRY, CDR2 SYGVKD. Trimming took 6 bases from V and 7 from J, leaving 28 bases between them. This CDR3 comprises 18 residues. The CDR3 is CAISNVRGERYSRNEQFF. DNA for the CDR3: TGTGCCATCAGCAACGTACGCGGGGAAAGGTATTCGAGAAATGAGCAGTTCTTC.

The chain recombines TRBV9 with TRBJ2-1, with 13 positions matching TRBD2. There are 17 residues in the CDR3. Germline trimming cut 6 bases from V and 3 bases from J; bases unmatched to any gene: 9. CDR1 and CDR2 from the germline V gene are SGDLS and YYNGEE. The CDR3 DNA follows: TGTGCCAGCACCCCGACGGGGACTAGCGGGATCTACAATGAGCAGTTCTTC. Encoded protein: CASTPTGTSGIYNEQFF. The full variable domain, its missing parts supplied by reference TRBV9 and TRBJ2-1, is DSGVTQTPKHLITATGQRVTLRCSPRSGDLSVYWYQQSLDQGLQFLIQYYNGEERAKGNILERFSAQQFPDLHSELNLSSLELGDSALYFCASTPTGTSGIYNEQFFGPGTRLTVL.

This clonotype was seen more than once but under ten times. The chain couples TRBV7-2 to TRBJ2-6; the D is unclear. The CDR3 is 16 amino acids. CDR1 is SGHTA, CDR2 FQGNSA, per germline. V was trimmed by 2 bases and J by 0 bases, leaving 8 bases between them. The CDR3 reads CASSLLSSSGANVLTF. Written as DNA, the CDR3 is TGTGCCAGCAGCTTACTCTCGAGCTCTGGGGCCAACGTCCTGACTTTC.

The chain links TRBV11-1 to TRBJ2-3, with 12 bases matching TRBD2. The CDR3 length is 18 residues. In germline, CDR1 is SGHAT, CDR2 FQDESV (reference sequence). J lost 5 bases, V lost 0 bases, and 9 bases had no gene match. The CDR3 bases are TGTGCCAGCAGCTTAGCGAGGCTGACTAGCGGGGGACAAGATACGCAGTATTTT. Amino acid sequence: CASSLARLTSGGQDTQYF.

This clonotype came up a few times. The chain is built from TRBV14 and TRBJ2-7; perhaps TRBD2 as D (6 bases). CDR3 length equals 13 residues. Germline V gene lookup returns CDR1 SGHDN and CDR2 FVKESK. V was trimmed by 0 bases and J by 6 bases, leaving 9 bases between them. CDR3 region: CASSQDWRAEQYF. In DNA form, the CDR3 reads TGTGCCAGCAGCCAAGATTGGAGGGCCGAGCAGTACTTC.